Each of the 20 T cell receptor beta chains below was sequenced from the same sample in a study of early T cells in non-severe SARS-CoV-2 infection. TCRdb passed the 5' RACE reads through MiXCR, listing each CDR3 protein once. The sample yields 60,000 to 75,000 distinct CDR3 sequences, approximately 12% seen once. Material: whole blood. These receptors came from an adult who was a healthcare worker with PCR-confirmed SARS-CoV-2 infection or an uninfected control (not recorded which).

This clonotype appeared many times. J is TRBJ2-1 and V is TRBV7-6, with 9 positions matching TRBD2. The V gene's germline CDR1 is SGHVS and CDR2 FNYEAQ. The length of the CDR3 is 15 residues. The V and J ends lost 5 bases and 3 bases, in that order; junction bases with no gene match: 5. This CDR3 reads CASSRLAGSYNEQFF. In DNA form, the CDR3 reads TGTGCCAGCAGCCGTCTAGCGGGAAGCTACAATGAGCAGTTCTTC. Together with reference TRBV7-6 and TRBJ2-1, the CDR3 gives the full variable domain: GAGVSQSPRYKVTKRGQDVALRCDPISGHVSLYWYRQALGQGPEFLTYFNYEAQQDKSGLPNDRFSAERPEGSISTLTIQRTEQRDSAMYRCASSRLAGSYNEQFFGPGTRLTVL.

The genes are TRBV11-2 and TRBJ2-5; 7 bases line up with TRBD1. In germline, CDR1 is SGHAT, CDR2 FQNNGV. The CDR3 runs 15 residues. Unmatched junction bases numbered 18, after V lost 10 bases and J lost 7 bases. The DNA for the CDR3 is TGTGCCAAACCCCCCACAGGGGCCCTGTGCTGGACCCAGTACTTC. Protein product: CAKPPTGALCWTQYF.

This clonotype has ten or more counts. CDR3 residues: CASSLETYRQYF. The CDR3 DNA follows: TGTGCCAGCAGCTTAGAGACTTACCGGCAGTATTTT. The chain employs TRBV7-9 and TRBJ2-3, with unresolved D. V was cut by 1 base and J by 11 bases, with 10 bases left in between. This CDR3 is built from 12 residues. CDR1 and CDR2 (germline): SEHNR, FQNEAQ (reference sequence).

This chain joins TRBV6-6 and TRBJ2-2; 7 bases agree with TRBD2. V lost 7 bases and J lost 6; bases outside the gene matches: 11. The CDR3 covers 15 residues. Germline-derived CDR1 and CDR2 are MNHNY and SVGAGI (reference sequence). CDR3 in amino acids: CASKGGLVEAGELFF. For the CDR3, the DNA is TGTGCCAGCAAGGGAGGGTTAGTGGAGGCCGGGGAGCTGTTTTTT.

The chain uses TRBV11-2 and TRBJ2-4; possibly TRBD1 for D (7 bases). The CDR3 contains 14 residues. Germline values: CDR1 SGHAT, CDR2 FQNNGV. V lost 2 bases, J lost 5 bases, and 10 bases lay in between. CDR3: CASSLSRGENIQYF. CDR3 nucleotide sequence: TGTGCCAGCAGCTTAAGCAGGGGGGAAAACATTCAGTACTTC.

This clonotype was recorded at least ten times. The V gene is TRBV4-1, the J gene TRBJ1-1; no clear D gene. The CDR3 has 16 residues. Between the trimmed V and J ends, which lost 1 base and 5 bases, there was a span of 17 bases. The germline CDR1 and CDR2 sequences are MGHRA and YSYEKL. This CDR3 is CASSQGPQKTGTEAFF. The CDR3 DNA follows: TGCGCCAGCAGCCAAGGACCGCAAAAAACCGGGACTGAAGCTTTCTTT.

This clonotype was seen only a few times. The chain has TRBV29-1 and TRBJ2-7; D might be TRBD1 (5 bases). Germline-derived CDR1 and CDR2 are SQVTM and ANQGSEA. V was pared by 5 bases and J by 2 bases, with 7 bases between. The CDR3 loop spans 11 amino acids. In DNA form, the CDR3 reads TGCAGCGTTCTAGGGGCCTACGAGCAGTACTTC. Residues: CSVLGAYEQYF.

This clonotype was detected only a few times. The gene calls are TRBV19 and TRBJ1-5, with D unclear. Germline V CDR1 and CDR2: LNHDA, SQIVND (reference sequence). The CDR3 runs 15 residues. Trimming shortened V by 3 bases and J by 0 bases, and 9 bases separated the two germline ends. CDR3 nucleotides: TGTGCCAGTAGTATTGGGATTTATAGCAATCAGCCCCAGCATTTT. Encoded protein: CASSIGIYSNQPQHF.

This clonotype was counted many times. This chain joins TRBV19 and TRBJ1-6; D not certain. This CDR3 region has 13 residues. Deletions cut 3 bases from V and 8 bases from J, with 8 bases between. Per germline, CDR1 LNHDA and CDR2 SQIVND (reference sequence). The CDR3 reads CASSIPGYSPLHF. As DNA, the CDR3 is TGTGCCAGTAGTATTCCAGGTTATTCACCCCTCCACTTT.

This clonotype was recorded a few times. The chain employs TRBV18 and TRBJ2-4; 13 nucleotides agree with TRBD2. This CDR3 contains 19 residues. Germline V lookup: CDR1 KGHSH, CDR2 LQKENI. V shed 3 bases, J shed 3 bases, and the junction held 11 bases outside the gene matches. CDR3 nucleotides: TGTGCCAGCTCACCGCCTGGACTAGCGGGAGAAGTGGTCAAAAACATTCAGTACTTC. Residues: CASSPPGLAGEVVKNIQYF.

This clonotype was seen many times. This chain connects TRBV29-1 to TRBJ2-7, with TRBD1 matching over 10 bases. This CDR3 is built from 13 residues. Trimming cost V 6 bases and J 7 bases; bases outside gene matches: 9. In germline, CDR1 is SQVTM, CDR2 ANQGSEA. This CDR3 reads CSVKGQGKGEQYF. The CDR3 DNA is TGCAGCGTGAAGGGACAGGGGAAGGGGGAGCAGTACTTC.

The CDR3 is CASSLDPAGRYGYTF. The CDR3 DNA reads TGTGCCAGCAGCTTAGATCCGGCAGGGCGGTATGGCTACACCTTC. The gene calls are TRBV11-2 and TRBJ1-2, with D possibly matching TRBD1 (5 bases). V dropped 0 bases and J dropped 5 bases, with 13 bases sitting between them. The CDR3 contains 15 residues. From germline, CDR1 is SGHAT and CDR2 FQNNGV.

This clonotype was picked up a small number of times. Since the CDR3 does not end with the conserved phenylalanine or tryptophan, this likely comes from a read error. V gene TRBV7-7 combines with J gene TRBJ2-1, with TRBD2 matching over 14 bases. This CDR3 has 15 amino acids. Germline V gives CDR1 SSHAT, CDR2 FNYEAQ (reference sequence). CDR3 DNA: TGTGCTAGCAGCCCGGGACTAGCGGGAGACAATGAGCAGTTCCTC. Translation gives CASSPGLAGDNEQFL.

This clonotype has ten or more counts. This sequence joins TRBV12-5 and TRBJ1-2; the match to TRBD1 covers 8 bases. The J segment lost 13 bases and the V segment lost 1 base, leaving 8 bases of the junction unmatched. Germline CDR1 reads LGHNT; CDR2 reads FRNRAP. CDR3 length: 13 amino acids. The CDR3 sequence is CASGLGTGRGGTF. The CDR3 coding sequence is TGTGCTAGTGGTTTGGGGACAGGGAGAGGAGGCACCTTC.

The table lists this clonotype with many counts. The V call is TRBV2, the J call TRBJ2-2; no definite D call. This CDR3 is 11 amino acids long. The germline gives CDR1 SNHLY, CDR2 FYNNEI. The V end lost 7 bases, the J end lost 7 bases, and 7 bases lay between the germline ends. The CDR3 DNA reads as TGTGCCAGCACCTCCTACGGGGAGCTGTTTTTT. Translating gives CASTSYGELFF.

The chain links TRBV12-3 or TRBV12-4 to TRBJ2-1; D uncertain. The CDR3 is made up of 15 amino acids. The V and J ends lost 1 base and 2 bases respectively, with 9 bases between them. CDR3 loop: CASSLGGTTYNEQFF. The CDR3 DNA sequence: TGTGCCAGCAGTTTAGGCGGAACGACCTACAATGAGCAGTTCTTC.

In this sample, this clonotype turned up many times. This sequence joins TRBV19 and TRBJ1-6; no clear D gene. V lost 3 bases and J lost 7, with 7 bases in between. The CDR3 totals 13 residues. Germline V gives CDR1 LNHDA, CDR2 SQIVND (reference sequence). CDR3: CASSMTQNSPLHF. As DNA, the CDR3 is TGTGCCAGTAGTATGACTCAAAATTCACCCCTCCACTTT.

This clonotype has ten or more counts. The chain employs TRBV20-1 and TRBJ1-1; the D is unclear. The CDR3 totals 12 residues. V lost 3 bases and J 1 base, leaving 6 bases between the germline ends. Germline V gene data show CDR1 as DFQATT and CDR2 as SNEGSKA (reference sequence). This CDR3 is CSASITNTEAFF. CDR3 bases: TGCAGTGCTAGTATCACGAACACTGAAGCTTTCTTT.

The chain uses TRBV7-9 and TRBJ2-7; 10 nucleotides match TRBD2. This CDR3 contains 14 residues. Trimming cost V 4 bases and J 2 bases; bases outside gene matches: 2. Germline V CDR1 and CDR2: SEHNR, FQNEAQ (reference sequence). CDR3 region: CASSSSGRAYEQYF. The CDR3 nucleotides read TGTGCCAGCAGCTCAAGCGGGAGGGCCTACGAGCAGTACTTC.

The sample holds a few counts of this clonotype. In DNA, the CDR3 is TGTGCCAGCAGTGACGGCATATCCGAGCAGTACTTC. Its translation: CASSDGISEQYF. This chain links TRBV6-4 with TRBJ2-7; D is ambiguous. This CDR3 comprises 12 residues. From germline, CDR1 is MRHNA and CDR2 SNTAGT. The V and J ends lost 2 bases and 6 bases respectively, with 8 bases between them.